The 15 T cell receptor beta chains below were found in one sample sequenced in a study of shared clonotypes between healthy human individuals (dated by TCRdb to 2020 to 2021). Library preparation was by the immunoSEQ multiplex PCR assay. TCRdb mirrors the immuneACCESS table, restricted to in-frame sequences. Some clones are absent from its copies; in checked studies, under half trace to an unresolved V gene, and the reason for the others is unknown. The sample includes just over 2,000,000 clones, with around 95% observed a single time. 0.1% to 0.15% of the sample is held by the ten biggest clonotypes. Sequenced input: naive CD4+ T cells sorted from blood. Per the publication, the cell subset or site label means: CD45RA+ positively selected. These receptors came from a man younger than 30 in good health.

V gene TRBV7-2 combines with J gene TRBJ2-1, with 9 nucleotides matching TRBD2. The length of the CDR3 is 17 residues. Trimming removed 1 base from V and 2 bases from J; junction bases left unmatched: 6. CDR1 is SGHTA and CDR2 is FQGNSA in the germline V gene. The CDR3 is CASSLGGLAGTYNEQFF. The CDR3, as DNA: TGTGCCAGCAGCTTAGGCGGTCTAGCGGGAACCTACAATGAGCAGTTCTTC.

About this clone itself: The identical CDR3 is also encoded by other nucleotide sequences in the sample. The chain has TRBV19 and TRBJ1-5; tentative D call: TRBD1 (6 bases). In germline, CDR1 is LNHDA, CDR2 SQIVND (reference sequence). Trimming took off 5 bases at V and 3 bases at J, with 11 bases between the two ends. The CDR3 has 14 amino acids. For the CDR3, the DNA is TGTGCCAGTAGTGAACAGGGTCCCAATCAGCCCCAGCATTTT. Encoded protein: CASSEQGPNQPQHF.

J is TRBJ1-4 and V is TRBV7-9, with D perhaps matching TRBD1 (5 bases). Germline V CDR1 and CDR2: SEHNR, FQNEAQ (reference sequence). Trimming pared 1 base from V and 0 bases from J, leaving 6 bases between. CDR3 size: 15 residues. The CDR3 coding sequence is TGTGCCAGCAGCTTAGGACAGTCAACTAATGAAAAACTGTTTTTT. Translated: CASSLGQSTNEKLFF.

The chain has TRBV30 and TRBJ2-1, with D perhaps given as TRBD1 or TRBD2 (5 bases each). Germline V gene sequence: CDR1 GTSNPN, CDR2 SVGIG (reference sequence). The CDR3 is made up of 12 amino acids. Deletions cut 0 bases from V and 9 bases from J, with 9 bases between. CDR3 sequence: CAWSVWGSEQFF. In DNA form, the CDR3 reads TGTGCCTGGAGTGTTTGGGGGAGTGAGCAGTTCTTC.

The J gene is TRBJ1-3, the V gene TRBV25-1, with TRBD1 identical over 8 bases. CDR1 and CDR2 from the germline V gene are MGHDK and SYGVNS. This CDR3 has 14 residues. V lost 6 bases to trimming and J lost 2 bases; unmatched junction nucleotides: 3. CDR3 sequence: CASSRQGPGNTIYF. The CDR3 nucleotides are TGTGCCAGCAGCAGACAGGGGCCTGGAAACACCATATATTTT.

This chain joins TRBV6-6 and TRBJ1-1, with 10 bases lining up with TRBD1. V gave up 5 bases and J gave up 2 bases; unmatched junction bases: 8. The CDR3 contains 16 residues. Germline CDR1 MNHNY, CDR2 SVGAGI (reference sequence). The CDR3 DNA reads TGTGCCAGCAGTCCCCGGGACAGGGGAAGTAACACTGAAGCTTTCTTT. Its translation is CASSPRDRGSNTEAFF.

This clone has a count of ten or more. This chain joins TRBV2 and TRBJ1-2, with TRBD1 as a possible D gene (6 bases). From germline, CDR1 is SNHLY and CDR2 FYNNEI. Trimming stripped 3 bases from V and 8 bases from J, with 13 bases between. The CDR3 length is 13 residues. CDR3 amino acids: CASSDLGTYGYTF. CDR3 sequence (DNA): TGTGCCAGCAGTGATTTAGGGACATACGGCTACACCTTC.

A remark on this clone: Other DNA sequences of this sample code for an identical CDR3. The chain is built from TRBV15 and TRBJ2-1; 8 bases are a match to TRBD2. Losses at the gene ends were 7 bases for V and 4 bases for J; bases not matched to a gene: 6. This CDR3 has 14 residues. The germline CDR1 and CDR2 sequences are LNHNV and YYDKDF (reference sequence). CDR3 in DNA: TGTGCCACCATTCCGGGACTAGGTTACAATGAGCAGTTCTTC. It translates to CATIPGLGYNEQFF. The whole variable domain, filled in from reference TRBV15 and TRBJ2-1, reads DAMVIQNPRYQVTQFGKPVTLSCSQTLNHNVMYWYQQKSSQAPKLLFHYYDKDFNNEADTPDNFQSRRPNTSFCFLDIRSPGLGDTAMYLCATIPGLGYNEQFFGPGTRLTVL.

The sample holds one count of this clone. The CDR3 protein is CASSLGGKAFF. The DNA for the CDR3 is TGTGCCAGCAGTTTGGGCGGTAAGGCCTTCTTT. The V call is TRBV6-5, the J call TRBJ1-1; no reliable D call. Germline V CDR1 and CDR2: MNHEY, SVGAGI. The CDR3 has 11 amino acids. V lost 4 bases to trimming and J lost 14 bases, with 14 bases between them.

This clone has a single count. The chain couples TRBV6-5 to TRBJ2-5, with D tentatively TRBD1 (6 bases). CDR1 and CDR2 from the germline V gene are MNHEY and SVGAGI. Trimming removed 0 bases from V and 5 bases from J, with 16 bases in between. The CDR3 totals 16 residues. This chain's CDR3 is CASSYSTTGSKETQYF. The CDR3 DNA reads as TGTGCCAGCAGTTACTCCACAACAGGGAGTAAGGAGACCCAGTACTTC.

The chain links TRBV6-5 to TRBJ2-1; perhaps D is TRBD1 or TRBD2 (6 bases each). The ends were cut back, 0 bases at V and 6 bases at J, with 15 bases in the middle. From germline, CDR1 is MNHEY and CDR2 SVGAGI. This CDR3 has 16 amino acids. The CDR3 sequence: CASSYSGGTRGNEQFF. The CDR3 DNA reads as TGTGCCAGCAGTTACTCGGGCGGGACCAGGGGCAATGAGCAGTTCTTC.

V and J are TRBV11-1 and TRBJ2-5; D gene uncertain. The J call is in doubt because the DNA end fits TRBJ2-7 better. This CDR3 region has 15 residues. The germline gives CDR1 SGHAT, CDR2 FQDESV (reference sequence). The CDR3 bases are TGTGCCAGCAGCTTGTTGAGTGGGGTACTCTACGAGCAGTACTTC. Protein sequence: CASSLLSGVLYEQYF.

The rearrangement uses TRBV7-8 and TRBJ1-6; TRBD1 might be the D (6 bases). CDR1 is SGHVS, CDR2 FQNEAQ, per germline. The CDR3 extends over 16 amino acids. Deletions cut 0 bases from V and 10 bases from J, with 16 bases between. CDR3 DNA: TGTGCCAGCAGCTTAGCCGGGACACCGAACGTCTCACCCCTCCACTTT. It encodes CASSLAGTPNVSPLHF.

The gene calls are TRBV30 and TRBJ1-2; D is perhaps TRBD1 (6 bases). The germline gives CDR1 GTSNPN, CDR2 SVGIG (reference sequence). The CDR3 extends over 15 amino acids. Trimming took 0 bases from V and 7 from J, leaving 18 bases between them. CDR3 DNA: TGTGCCTGGAGTGTAAGGAGGGACATGGCAGCTGGCTACACCTTC. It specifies CAWSVRRDMAAGYTF.

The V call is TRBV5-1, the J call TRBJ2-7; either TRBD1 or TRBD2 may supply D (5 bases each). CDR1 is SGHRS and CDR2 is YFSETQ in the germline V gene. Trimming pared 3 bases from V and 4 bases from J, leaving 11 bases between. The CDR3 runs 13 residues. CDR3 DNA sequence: TGCGCCAGCAGCTCGGGACCCGGATACGAGCAGTACTTC. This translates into CASSSGPGYEQYF.